Below are 18 T cell receptor beta chains sequenced from a single sample in a study of blood T cell repertoires in COVID-19. TCRdb's table, derived via immunoSEQ multiplex PCR, lists solely in-frame clones and lacks some. The table records some 110,000 clones, about 89% of them present only once. The sequencing input was peripheral blood. These receptors all come from a man between 45 and 60 years old with acute or convalescent COVID-19.

V usage is TRBV24-1 and J usage is TRBJ2-1, with TRBD1 matching over 7 bases. Trimming at V came to 5 bases and at J to 7 bases, leaving 10 bases not matched to a gene. Germline V gives CDR1 KGHDR, CDR2 SFDVKD. The CDR3 length is 15 residues. The CDR3, as DNA: TGTGCCACCAGTGGACTAATAACAGGGGAGAATGAGCAGTTCTTC. Translated, it gives CATSGLITGENEQFF.

The chain is built from TRBV10-3 and TRBJ2-7; 10 nucleotides match TRBD1. The CDR3 runs 15 residues. Germline assignment: CDR1 ENHRY and CDR2 SYGVKD. Trimming took 6 bases from V and 2 from J; bases not matched to a gene: 7. In nucleotides, the CDR3 is TGTGCCATCAGGACTTCGACAGGGGGCGCCTACGAGCAGTACTTC. It encodes CAIRTSTGGAYEQYF.

This chain uses TRBV24-1 with TRBJ2-5, with a tentative D call TRBD2 (6 bases). The germline CDR1 and CDR2 sequences are KGHDR and SFDVKD. The CDR3 is made up of 16 amino acids. With 3 bases removed from V and 2 bases from J, the gap between germline ends came to 15 bases. This CDR3 is CATSDQTSGGQETQYF. The CDR3 DNA reads as TGTGCCACCAGTGATCAGACTAGTGGCGGACAAGAGACCCAGTACTTC.

The rearrangement uses TRBV28 and TRBJ1-6; D perhaps matches TRBD1 (5 bases). The CDR3 is 16 residues long. The germline V and J ends were trimmed by 2 bases and 4 bases, with 12 bases remaining between them. The V gene's germline CDR1 is MDHEN and CDR2 SYDVKM. In nucleotides, the CDR3 is TGTGCCAGCAGTTTAAGTCGACAGACGTATAATTCACCCCTCCACTTT. It translates to CASSLSRQTYNSPLHF.

The rearrangement uses TRBV13 and TRBJ2-3, with D maybe TRBD2 (5 bases). CDR1 and CDR2 (germline): PRHDT, FYEKMQ (reference sequence). The length of the CDR3 is 16 residues. V was trimmed by 4 bases and J by 0 bases, leaving 14 bases between them. CDR3 coding DNA: TGTGCCAGCAGCTCCGGGGATCACCGAAGCACAGATACGCAGTATTTT. Translated, it gives CASSSGDHRSTDTQYF. Together with reference TRBV13 and TRBJ2-3, the CDR3 gives the full variable domain: AAGVIQSPRHLIKEKRETATLKCYPIPRHDTVYWYQQGPGQDPQFLISFYEKMQSDKGSIPDRFSAQQFSDYHSELNMSSLELGDSALYFCASSSGDHRSTDTQYFGPGTRLTVL.

V is TRBV5-1 and J is TRBJ1-2; 8 nucleotides line up with TRBD1. The CDR3 runs to 16 residues. V lost 4 bases and J lost 0; bases outside the gene matches: 8. CDR1 is SGHRS and CDR2 is YFSETQ in the germline V gene. CDR3 nucleotides: TGCGCCAGCAGCGGCGGACAGGGTGGCACTAACTATGGCTACACCTTC. This gives the protein CASSGGQGGTNYGYTF.

In the case of this clone: This specimen includes other DNA sequences encoding the same CDR3. The chain joins TRBV18 to TRBJ2-5; D is perhaps TRBD1 (5 bases). Per germline, CDR1 KGHSH and CDR2 LQKENI. CDR3 length: 13 amino acids. With 3 bases removed from V and 5 bases from J, the gap between germline ends came to 10 bases. The CDR3 region has the DNA TGTGCCAGCTCACCGGACACACGGGAGACCCAGTACTTC. Amino acid sequence: CASSPDTRETQYF.

The chain recombines TRBV28 with TRBJ1-3, with D possibly TRBD1 on 6 matching bases. The germline V gene encodes CDR1 MDHEN and CDR2 SYDVKM. The V and J ends lost 6 bases and 0 bases respectively, with 9 bases between them. This CDR3 is built from 14 residues. The CDR3 bases are TGTGCCAGCAGACGACAGGACTCTGGAAACACCATATATTTT. Its translation: CASRRQDSGNTIYF.

The DNA of the CDR3 is TGCGCCAGCAGCGTAGGACAGTTCTACGAGCAGTACTTC. Its translation: CASSVGQFYEQYF. The chain links TRBV5-1 to TRBJ2-7; TRBD1 is a possible D gene (6 bases). CDR3 length: 13 amino acids. V lost 4 bases to trimming and J lost 3 bases, with 11 bases between them. Per the germline V gene, CDR1 is SGHRS and CDR2 is YFSETQ.

This clone was seen ten or more times. CDR3 sequence (DNA): TGTGCCAGCAGTGATTCCCCACCGGGAGGGGGGACAGATACGCAGTATTTT. Translation gives CASSDSPPGGGTDTQYF. This chain links TRBV6-4 with TRBJ2-3; 8 positions agree with TRBD2. The CDR3 extends over 17 amino acids. Germline V gene lookup returns CDR1 MRHNA and CDR2 SNTAGT. Trimming at V came to 3 bases and at J to 3 bases, leaving 11 bases not matched to a gene.

The gene calls are TRBV2 and TRBJ2-7; D is unresolved. CDR3 length: 15 residues. Trimming left V 6 bases short and J 1 base short, with 16 bases between. Germline V gene sequence: CDR1 SNHLY, CDR2 FYNNEI. CDR3 nucleotide sequence: TGTGCCAGCAGCCCCAGTCGTGCTTCTTCCTACGAGCAGTACTTC. Translating it yields CASSPSRASSYEQYF. The full variable domain, its missing parts supplied by reference TRBV2 and TRBJ2-7, is EPEVTQTPSHQVTQMGQEVILRCVPISNHLYFYWYRQILGQKVEFLVSFYNNEISEKSEIFDDQFSVERPDGSNFTLKIRSTKLEDSAMYFCASSPSRASSYEQYFGPGTRLTVT.

The chain has TRBV19 and TRBJ2-1, with D perhaps matching TRBD2 (5 bases). This CDR3 has 12 residues. V was shortened by 1 base and J by 10 bases, with 8 bases between the two germline ends. CDR1 and CDR2 from the germline V gene are LNHDA and SQIVND (reference sequence). This CDR3 reads CASSIVPGEQFF. The CDR3 nucleotides are TGTGCCAGTAGTATAGTTCCGGGGGAGCAGTTCTTC.

The V and J genes are TRBV18 and TRBJ2-1, with 7 bases that match TRBD2. The CDR3 length is 19 residues. Per the germline V gene, CDR1 is KGHSH and CDR2 is LQKENI. Trimming cost V 0 bases and J 6 bases; bases outside gene matches: 17. The chain's CDR3 is CASSPPFSTSEHPGNEQFF. CDR3 bases: TGTGCCAGCTCACCACCCTTTTCCACTAGCGAACACCCAGGCAATGAGCAGTTCTTC.

The chain uses TRBV5-6 and TRBJ2-3, with no clear D. There are 15 residues in the CDR3. Germline assignment: CDR1 SGHDT and CDR2 YYEEEE. Trimming left V 1 base short and J 1 base short, with 10 bases between. The CDR3 here is CASSLTKAGTDTQYF. The CDR3 nucleotides are TGTGCCAGCAGCTTGACGAAGGCGGGCACAGATACGCAGTATTTT.

J is TRBJ1-5 and V is TRBV27, with TRBD1 as a possible D gene (5 bases). Germline V CDR1 and CDR2: MNHEY, SMNVEV (reference sequence). The CDR3 spans 13 residues. Trimming left V 3 bases short and J 7 bases short, with 10 bases between. DNA for the CDR3: TGTGCCAGCAGTTTGGGGCAAAGACAGCCCCAGCATTTT. It yields the protein CASSLGQRQPQHF.

The chain combines TRBV27 with TRBJ2-7; 9 bases agree with TRBD1. The V gene's germline CDR1 is MNHEY and CDR2 SMNVEV (reference sequence). The CDR3 runs 16 residues. J was trimmed by 0 bases and V by 3 bases; bases with no gene match: 6. CDR3 bases: TGTGCCAGCAGTTTGTTGGGACAGGGTCTCTCCTACGAGCAGTACTTC. Translation: CASSLLGQGLSYEQYF.

This clone was detected only once. The chain employs TRBV11-2 and TRBJ2-1; TRBD2 might be the D (5 bases). CDR1 and CDR2 (germline): SGHAT, FQNNGV. Trimming took 3 bases from V and 0 from J, leaving 12 bases between them. This CDR3 has 16 residues. This CDR3 reads CASSFSTGDSYNEQFF. The DNA of the CDR3 is TGTGCCAGCAGCTTCTCGACCGGGGACTCCTACAATGAGCAGTTCTTC.

In DNA form, the CDR3 reads TGTGCCACCAGTGATCCCGCCGGGACTAGCGGAAACAATGAGCAGTTCTTC. This translates into CATSDPAGTSGNNEQFF. This rearrangement joins TRBV24-1 to TRBJ2-1; 11 bases match TRBD2. The CDR3 spans 17 residues. Per germline, CDR1 KGHDR and CDR2 SFDVKD. V lost 3 bases to trimming and J lost 5 bases; unmatched junction nucleotides: 8.